The clone carrying this TCR beta chain was found many times. Antigen: not known. HTBI primers from iRepertoire and Arm-PCR of CDR3 regions yielded the TCR beta libraries. In TCRdb, the multiplex PCR reads were re-called with MiXCR into one record per CDR3 protein. Among 200,000 to 250,000 distinct CDR3 sequences listed, about 19% were seen once. This sample is part of a study of regulatory T cells in long-lasting Graves disease. Time point defined: newly diagnosed GD, antithyroid drugs for less than 3 months. RNA isolated from PBMCs was used to make the TCR library. The CDR3 runs 15 residues. Germline V gene sequence: CDR1 SNHLY, CDR2 FYNNEI. V shed 3 bases and J 7 bases; nucleotides not matched to a gene: 5. Findings of the study overall: Public clonotype sharing was higher in persistent than newly diagnosed patients.

Another study also made use of these data, one on T cells in Graves' hyperthyroidism and ophthalmopathy.

V usage is TRBV2 and J usage is TRBJ2-1, with 11 bases lining up with TRBD2. The TCR sequence derives from a woman aged 25-40 years with Graves disease. Sequences were derived from peripheral blood mononuclear cells (PBMCs), sampled at new diagnosis, from a patient treated with antithyroid drugs. The CDR3 DNA is TGTGCCAGCAGTGAGGCTAGCGGGAGGTTTAATGAGCAGTTCTTC. Protein product: CASSEASGRFNEQFF. The full variable domain, in which reference TRBV2 and TRBJ2-1 provide the parts outside the CDR3, is EPEVTQTPSHQVTQMGQEVILRCVPISNHLYFYWYRQILGQKVEFLVSFYNNEISEKSEIFDDQFSVERPDGSNFTLKIRSTKLEDSAMYFCASSEASGRFNEQFFGPGTRLTVL.